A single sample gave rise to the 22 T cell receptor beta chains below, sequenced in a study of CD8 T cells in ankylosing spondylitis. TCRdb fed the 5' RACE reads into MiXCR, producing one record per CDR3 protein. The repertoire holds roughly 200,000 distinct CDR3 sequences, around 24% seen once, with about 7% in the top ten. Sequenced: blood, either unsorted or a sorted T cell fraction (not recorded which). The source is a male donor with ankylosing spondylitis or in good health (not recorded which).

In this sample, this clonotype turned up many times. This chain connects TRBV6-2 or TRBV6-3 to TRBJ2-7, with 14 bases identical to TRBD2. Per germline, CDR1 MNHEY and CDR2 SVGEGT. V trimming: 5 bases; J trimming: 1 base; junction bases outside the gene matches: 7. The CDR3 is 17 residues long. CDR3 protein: CASSGTSGRLISYEQYF. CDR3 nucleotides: TGTGCCAGCAGTGGGACTAGCGGGAGACTCATTTCCTACGAGCAGTACTTC.

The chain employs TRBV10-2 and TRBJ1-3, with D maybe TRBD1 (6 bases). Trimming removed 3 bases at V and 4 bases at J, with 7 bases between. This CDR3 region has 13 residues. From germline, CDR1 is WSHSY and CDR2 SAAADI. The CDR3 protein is CASSDGQGNTIYF. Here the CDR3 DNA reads TGCGCCAGCAGTGATGGACAGGGAAACACCATATATTTT.

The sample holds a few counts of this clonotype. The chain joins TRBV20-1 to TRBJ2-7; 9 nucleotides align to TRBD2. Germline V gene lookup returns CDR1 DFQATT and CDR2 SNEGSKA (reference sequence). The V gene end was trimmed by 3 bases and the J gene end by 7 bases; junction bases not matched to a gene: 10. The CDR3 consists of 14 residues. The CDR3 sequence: CSASLAGSTGEQYF. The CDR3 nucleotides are TGCAGTGCTAGTCTAGCGGGATCGACGGGGGAGCAGTACTTC.

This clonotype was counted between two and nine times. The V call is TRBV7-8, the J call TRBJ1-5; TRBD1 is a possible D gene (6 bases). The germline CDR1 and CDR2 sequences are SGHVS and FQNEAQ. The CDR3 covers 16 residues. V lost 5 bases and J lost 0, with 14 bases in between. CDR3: CASSARTDHSNQPQHF. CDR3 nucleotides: TGTGCCAGCAGCGCGCGGACAGACCATAGCAATCAGCCCCAGCATTTT. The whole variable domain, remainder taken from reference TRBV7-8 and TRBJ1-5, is GAGVSQSPRYKVAKRGQDVALRCDPISGHVSLFWYQQALGQGPEFLTYFQNEAQLDKSGLPSDRFFAERPEGSVSTLKIQRTQQEDSAVYLCASSARTDHSNQPQHFGDGTRLSIL.

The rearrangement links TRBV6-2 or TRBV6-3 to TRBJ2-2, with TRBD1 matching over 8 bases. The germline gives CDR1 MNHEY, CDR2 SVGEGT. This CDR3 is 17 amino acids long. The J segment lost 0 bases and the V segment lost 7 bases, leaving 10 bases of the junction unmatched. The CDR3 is CASIYRRTGTNTGELFF. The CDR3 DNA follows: TGTGCCAGCATATACCGTAGGACAGGGACGAACACCGGGGAGCTGTTTTTT.

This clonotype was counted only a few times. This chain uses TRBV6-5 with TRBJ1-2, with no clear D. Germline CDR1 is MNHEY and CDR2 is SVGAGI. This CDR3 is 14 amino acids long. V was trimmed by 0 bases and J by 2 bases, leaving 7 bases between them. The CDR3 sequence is CASSYSGGNYGYTF. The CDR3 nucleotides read TGTGCCAGCAGTTACTCAGGAGGGAACTATGGCTACACCTTC.

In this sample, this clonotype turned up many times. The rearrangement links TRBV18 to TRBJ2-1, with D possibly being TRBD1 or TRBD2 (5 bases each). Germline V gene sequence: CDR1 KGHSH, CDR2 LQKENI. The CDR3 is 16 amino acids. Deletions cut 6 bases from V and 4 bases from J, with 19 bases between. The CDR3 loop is CASSPLLGPGYNEQFF. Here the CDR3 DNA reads TGTGCCAGCTCGCCCCTCCTGGGGCCGGGATACAATGAGCAGTTCTTC. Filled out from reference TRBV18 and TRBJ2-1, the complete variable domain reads NAGVMQNPRHLVRRRGQEARLRCSPMKGHSHVYWYRQLPEEGLKFMVYLQKENIIDESGMPKERFSAEFPKEGPSILRIQQVVRGDSAAYFCASSPLLGPGYNEQFFGPGTRLTVL.

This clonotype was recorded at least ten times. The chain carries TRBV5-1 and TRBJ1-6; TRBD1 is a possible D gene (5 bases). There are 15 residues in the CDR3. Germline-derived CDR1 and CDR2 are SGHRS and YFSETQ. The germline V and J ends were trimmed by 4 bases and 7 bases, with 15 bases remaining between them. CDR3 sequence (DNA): TGCGCCAGCAGCCCCCGGGACGACACAAATTCACCCCTCCACTTT. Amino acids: CASSPRDDTNSPLHF. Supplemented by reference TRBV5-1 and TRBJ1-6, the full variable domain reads KAGVTQTPRYLIKTRGQQVTLSCSPISGHRSVSWYQQTPGQGLQFLFEYFSETQRNKGNFPGRFSGRQFSNSRSEMNVSTLELGDSALYLCASSPRDDTNSPLHFGNGTRLTVT.

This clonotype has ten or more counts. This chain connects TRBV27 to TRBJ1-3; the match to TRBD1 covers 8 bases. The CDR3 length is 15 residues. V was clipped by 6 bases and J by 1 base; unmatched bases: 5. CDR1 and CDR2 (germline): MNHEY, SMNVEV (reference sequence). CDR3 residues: CASSRDRSSGNTIYF. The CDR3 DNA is TGTGCCAGCAGCCGGGACAGGTCGTCTGGAAACACCATATATTTT.

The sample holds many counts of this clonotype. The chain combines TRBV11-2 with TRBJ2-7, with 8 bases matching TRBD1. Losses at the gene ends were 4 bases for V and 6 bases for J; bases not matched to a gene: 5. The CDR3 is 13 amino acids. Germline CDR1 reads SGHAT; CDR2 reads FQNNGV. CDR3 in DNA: TGTGCCAGCAGCTCGACAGGGGCTCGCGAGCAGTACTTC. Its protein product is CASSSTGAREQYF.

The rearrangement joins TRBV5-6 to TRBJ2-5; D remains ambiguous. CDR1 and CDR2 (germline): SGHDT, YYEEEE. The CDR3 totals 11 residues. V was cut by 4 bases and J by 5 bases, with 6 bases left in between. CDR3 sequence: CASSKEETQYF. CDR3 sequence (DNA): TGTGCCAGCAGCAAGGAGGAGACCCAGTACTTC.

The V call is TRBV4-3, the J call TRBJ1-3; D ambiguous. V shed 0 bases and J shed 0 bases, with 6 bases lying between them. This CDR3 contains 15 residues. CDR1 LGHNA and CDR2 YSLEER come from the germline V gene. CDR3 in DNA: TGCGCCAGCAGCCAAGAGGCAGTCTCTGGAAACACCATATATTTT. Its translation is CASSQEAVSGNTIYF.

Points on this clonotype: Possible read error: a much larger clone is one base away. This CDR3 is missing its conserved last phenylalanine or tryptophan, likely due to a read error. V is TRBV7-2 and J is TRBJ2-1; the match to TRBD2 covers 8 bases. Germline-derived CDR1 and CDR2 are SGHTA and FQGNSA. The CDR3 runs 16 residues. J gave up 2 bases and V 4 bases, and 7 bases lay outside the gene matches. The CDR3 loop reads CASSYLAGLPYNEQFS. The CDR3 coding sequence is TGTGCCAGCAGCTATCTAGCGGGTCTCCCCTACAATGAGCAGTTCTCC.

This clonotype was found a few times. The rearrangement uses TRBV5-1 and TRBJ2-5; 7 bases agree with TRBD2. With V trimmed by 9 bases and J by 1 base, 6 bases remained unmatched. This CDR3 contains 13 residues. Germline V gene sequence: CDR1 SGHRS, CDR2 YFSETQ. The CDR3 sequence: CATARGGQETQYF. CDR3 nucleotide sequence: TGCGCCACCGCGCGCGGGGGCCAAGAGACCCAGTACTTC. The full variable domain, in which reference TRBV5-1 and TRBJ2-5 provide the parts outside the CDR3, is KAGVTQTPRYLIKTRGQQVTLSCSPISGHRSVSWYQQTPGQGLQFLFEYFSETQRNKGNFPGRFSGRQFSNSRSEMNVSTLELGDSALYLCATARGGQETQYFGPGTRLLVL.

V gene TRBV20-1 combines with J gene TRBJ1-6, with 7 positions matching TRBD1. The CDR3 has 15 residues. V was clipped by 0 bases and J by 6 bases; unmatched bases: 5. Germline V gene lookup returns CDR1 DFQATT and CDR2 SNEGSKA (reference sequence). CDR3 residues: CSARDGQVINSPLHF. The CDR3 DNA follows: TGCAGTGCTAGAGATGGACAGGTGATTAATTCACCCCTCCACTTT.

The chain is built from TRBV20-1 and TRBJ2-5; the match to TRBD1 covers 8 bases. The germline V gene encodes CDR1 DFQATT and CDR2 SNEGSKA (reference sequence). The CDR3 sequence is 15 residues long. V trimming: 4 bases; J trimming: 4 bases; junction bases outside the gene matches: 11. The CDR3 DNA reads TGCAGTGCTACTACACCTCAGGGGGCCGGAGAGACCCAGTACTTC. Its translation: CSATTPQGAGETQYF.

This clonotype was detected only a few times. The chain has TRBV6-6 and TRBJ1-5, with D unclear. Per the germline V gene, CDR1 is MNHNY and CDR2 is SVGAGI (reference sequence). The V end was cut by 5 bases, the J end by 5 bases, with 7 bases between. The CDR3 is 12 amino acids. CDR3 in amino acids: CASSTDYQPQHF. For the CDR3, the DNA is TGTGCCAGCAGTACCGACTATCAGCCCCAGCATTTT.

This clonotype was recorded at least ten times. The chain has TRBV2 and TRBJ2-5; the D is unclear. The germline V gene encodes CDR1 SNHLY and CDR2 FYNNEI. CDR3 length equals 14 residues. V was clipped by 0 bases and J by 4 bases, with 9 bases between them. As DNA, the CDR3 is TGTGCCAGCAGTGAAGCGCTTAGTGGAGAGACCCAGTACTTC. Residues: CASSEALSGETQYF.

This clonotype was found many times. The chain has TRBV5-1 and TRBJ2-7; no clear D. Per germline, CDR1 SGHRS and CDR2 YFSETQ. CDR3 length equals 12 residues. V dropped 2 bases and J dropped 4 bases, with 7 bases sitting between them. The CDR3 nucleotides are TGCGCCAGCAGCTTTCCGGGTTACGAGCAGTACTTC. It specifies CASSFPGYEQYF. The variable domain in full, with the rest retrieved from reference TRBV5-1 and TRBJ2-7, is KAGVTQTPRYLIKTRGQQVTLSCSPISGHRSVSWYQQTPGQGLQFLFEYFSETQRNKGNFPGRFSGRQFSNSRSEMNVSTLELGDSALYLCASSFPGYEQYFGPGTRLTVT.

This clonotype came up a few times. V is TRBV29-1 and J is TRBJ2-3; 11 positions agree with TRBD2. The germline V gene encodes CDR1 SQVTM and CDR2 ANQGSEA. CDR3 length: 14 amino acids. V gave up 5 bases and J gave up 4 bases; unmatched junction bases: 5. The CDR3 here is CSVLAGGPADTQYF. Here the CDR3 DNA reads TGCAGCGTTTTAGCGGGAGGGCCAGCAGATACGCAGTATTTT.

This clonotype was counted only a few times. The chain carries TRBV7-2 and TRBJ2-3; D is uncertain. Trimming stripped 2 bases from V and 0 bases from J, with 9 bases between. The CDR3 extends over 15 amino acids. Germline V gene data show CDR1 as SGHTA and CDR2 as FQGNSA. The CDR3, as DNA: TGTGCCAGCAGCTTAAGGCCCCTTAGCACAGATACGCAGTATTTT. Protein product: CASSLRPLSTDTQYF.

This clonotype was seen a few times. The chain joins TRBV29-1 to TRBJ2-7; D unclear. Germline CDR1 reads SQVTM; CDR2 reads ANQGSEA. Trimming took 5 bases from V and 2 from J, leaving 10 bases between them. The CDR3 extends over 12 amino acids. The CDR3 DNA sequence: TGCAGCGTTCAGCAGTCAGCCTACGAGCAGTACTTC. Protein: CSVQQSAYEQYF.